What follows are 7 T cell receptor beta chains derived from one specimen sequenced in a study of human T cells and chemical hapten exposure. Each CDR3 protein is one row after TCRdb ran MiXCR on the RACE reads. The table has a few hundred thousand distinct CDR3 sequences, over 6% seen once. Time point meaning: patch test 2, 6 weeks after DPC sensitization. The treatment is: therapeutic diphenylcyclopropenone sensitization with weekly scalp DPC. The material sequenced was whole blood, taken in connection with sensitization to the hapten diphenylcyclopropenone (DPC). The receptors shown here come from a woman aged 18-29 years with alopecia areata. Some clones in this sample may be carry-over from other donors' samples.

The J gene is TRBJ2-7, the V gene TRBV11-1, with 10 bases aligning to TRBD1. CDR1 is SGHAT, CDR2 FQDESV, per germline (reference sequence). This CDR3 comprises 14 residues. Unmatched junction bases numbered 7, after V lost 5 bases and J lost 6 bases. The CDR3 loop is CASSPRTGGTEQYF. The CDR3 coding sequence is TGTGCCAGCAGCCCCAGGACAGGGGGGACCGAGCAGTACTTC.

There are many counts of this clonotype. The chain is built from TRBV2 and TRBJ1-1, with 11 bases matching TRBD1. CDR1 and CDR2 (germline): SNHLY, FYNNEI. The junction had 3 bases not matched to a gene; V was cut back by 9 bases and J by 3 bases. There are 13 residues in the CDR3. The CDR3 loop is CARGQGDHTEAFF. The CDR3 DNA sequence: TGTGCCAGGGGACAGGGGGATCACACTGAAGCTTTCTTT. Combining the CDR3 with reference TRBV2 and TRBJ1-1 gives the whole variable domain EPEVTQTPSHQVTQMGQEVILRCVPISNHLYFYWYRQILGQKVEFLVSFYNNEISEKSEIFDDQFSVERPDGSNFTLKIRSTKLEDSAMYFCARGQGDHTEAFFGQGTRLTVV.

The chain recombines TRBV28 with TRBJ2-3; the D is unclear. Germline V gene sequence: CDR1 MDHEN, CDR2 SYDVKM. The CDR3 has 12 residues. The V and J ends lost 2 bases and 5 bases respectively, with 5 bases between them. CDR3 region: CASSLPRDTQYF. The CDR3 DNA sequence: TGTGCCAGCAGTTTACCCCGAGATACGCAGTATTTT.

The sample holds many counts of this clonotype. The genes are TRBV7-2 and TRBJ1-5; D gene ambiguous. The CDR3 has 14 residues. The V and J ends lost 2 bases and 2 bases respectively, with 7 bases between them. CDR1 is SGHTA and CDR2 is FQGNSA in the germline V gene. The CDR3 protein is CASSLLAGNQPQHF. The CDR3 DNA is TGTGCCAGCAGCTTATTAGCGGGCAATCAGCCCCAGCATTTT.

This clonotype was counted at least ten times. The rearrangement joins TRBV5-5 to TRBJ2-4; the D gene is possibly TRBD1 (7 bases). The CDR3 extends over 16 amino acids. Germline values: CDR1 SGHKS, CDR2 YYEKEE (reference sequence). V was pared by 4 bases and J by 4 bases, with 18 bases between. CDR3 amino acids: CASSHMTGRWKNIQYF. Here the CDR3 DNA reads TGTGCCAGCAGCCATATGACAGGGAGGTGGAAAAACATTCAGTACTTC.

This clonotype has only a few counts. The chain employs TRBV7-9 and TRBJ2-7; 7 bases agree with TRBD2. The CDR3 spans 15 residues. Looked up from germline, CDR1 is SEHNR and CDR2 is FQNEAQ (reference sequence). J gave up 6 bases and V 0 bases, and 8 bases lay outside the gene matches. The CDR3 reads CASSLAAARGSEQYF. DNA of the CDR3: TGTGCCAGCAGCTTAGCGGCGGCGCGGGGGTCCGAGCAGTACTTC.

This clonotype showed up many times. The chain recombines TRBV28 with TRBJ1-5; TRBD1 aligns across 7 bases. The CDR3 runs to 18 residues. CDR1 is MDHEN, CDR2 SYDVKM, per germline. With 3 bases clipped from V and 3 bases from J, the junction kept 14 bases outside the gene matches. CDR3: CASSFPDWLTGNNQPQHF. The CDR3 bases are TGTGCCAGCAGTTTCCCGGATTGGCTGACAGGGAACAATCAGCCCCAGCATTTT.